This T cell receptor beta chain is drawn from a study of metastatic and nonmetastatic thyroid tumors. At the level of the study: Malignant thyroid and benign thyroid patients provided blood and tumor or nodule tissue whose repertoires were compared. The study's findings and limits: Malignant thyroid tumors reportedly had TCR beta diversity that was significantly higher than in benign nodules, in blood and tumor.

This clone was recorded many times. The antigen is undetermined. The entire patient cohort was treatment-naive prior to thyroid surgery. The length of the CDR3 is 15 residues. V was pared by 5 bases and J by 5 bases, with 8 bases of the junction left unmatched. Germline V lookup: CDR1 LGHDT, CDR2 YNNKEL (reference sequence). Authors' processing steps: A distant-metastasis classifier for papillary thyroid cancer was built using CDR3 differences across clinicopathological groups. TCRdb re-called clones via MiXCR from the PCR reads. Here the V and J calls rest on TCRdb's processing, not on the authors' analysis. The top ten hold approximately 12% of the sample, which has around 24,000 clones, under 25% seen once.

This receptor was obtained from a male donor with papillary thyroid cancer or a benign thyroid nodule (not recorded which). Some clones in this sample may be carry-over from other donors' samples. This chain connects TRBV3-1 to TRBJ2-3, with TRBD2 identical over 9 bases. Sequenced material: blood. The CDR3 DNA reads TGTGCCAGCAGCAATCCGGGACTAGCAGGAGATACGCAGTATTTT. Its protein product is CASSNPGLAGDTQYF.